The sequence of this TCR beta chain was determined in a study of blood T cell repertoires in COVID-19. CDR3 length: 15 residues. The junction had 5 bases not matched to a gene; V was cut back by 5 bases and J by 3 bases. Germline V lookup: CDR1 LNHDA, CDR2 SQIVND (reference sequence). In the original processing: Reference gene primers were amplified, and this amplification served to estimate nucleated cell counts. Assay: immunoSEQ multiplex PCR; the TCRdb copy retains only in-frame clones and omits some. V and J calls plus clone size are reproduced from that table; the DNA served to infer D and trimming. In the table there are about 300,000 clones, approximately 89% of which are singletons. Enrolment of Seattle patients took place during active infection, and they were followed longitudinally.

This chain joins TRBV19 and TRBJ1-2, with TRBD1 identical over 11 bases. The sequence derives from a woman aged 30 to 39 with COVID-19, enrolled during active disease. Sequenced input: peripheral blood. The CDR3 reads CASSAPGQGDYGYTF. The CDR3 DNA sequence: TGTGCCAGTAGTGCCCCGGGACAGGGGGACTATGGCTACACCTTC.